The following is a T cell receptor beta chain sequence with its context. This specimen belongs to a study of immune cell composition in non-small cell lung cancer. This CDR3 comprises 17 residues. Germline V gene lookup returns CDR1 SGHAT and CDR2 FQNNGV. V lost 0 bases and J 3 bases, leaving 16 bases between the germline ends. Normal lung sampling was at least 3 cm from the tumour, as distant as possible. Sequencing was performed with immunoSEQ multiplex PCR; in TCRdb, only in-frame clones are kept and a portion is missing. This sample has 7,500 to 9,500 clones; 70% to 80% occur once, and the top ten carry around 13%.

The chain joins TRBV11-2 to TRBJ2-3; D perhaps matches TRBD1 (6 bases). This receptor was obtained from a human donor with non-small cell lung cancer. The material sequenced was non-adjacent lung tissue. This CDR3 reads CASSLEFVGQGTDTQYF. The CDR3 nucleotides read TGTGCCAGCAGCTTAGAATTCGTCGGGCAGGGGACAGATACGCAGTATTTT.